One sample yielded the 31 T cell receptor beta chains listed below, sequenced in a study of post-analysis software for immune sequencing data. cDNA libraries of TCR beta carried unique molecular identifiers. A single record per CDR3 protein comes from TCRdb applying MiXCR to the PCR reads. The table includes 450,000 to 700,000 distinct CDR3 sequences, 44% detected once. Whole-study results and caveats: Compared with controls, patients had more of roughly five TRBV segments, including TRBV5-6, TRBV5-1 and TRBV20-1.

These receptors lack a known antigen. The sequenced sample consisted of blood. These receptors were collected from a girl aged 5-17 years with multiple sclerosis.

This clonotype was seen only a few times. This chain joins TRBV3-1 and TRBJ2-7, with TRBD2 matching over 11 bases. The V gene's germline CDR1 is LGHDT and CDR2 YNNKEL (reference sequence). The CDR3 loop spans 18 amino acids. V dropped 3 bases and J dropped 3; count of bases not matched to a gene: 13. CDR3: CASSHAPLAGGPFYEQYF. CDR3 nucleotides: TGTGCCAGCAGCCATGCCCCGCTAGCGGGAGGCCCTTTCTACGAGCAGTACTTC.

The V gene is TRBV11-2, the J gene TRBJ2-5; 8 nucleotides align to TRBD2. The CDR3 runs to 14 residues. V lost 5 bases, J lost 6 bases, and 8 bases stayed unmatched. Germline-derived CDR1 and CDR2 are SGHAT and FQNNGV. CDR3 nucleotides: TGTGCCAGCAGCCCGGGAGGGGCAGGAAAGACCCAGTACTTC. Translating gives CASSPGGAGKTQYF.

The table lists this clonotype with a count of one. V and J are TRBV12-3 or TRBV12-4 and TRBJ1-5, with unresolved D. CDR3 length: 15 amino acids. V lost 3 bases and J lost 4, with 13 bases in between. CDR3 protein: CASSFRRGRNQPQHF. CDR3 in DNA: TGTGCCAGCAGTTTTCGGCGGGGAAGGAATCAGCCCCAGCATTTT.

The chain is built from TRBV7-8 and TRBJ2-5, with TRBD1 identical over 12 bases. The V and J ends lost 4 bases and 11 bases, in that order; junction bases with no gene match: 14. The germline gives CDR1 SGHVS, CDR2 FQNEAQ. The CDR3 has 16 residues. DNA for the CDR3: TGTGCCAGCAGCTCCAGGGGGGACAGGGGGCGGGGTGAGCAGTACTTC. Translation gives CASSSRGDRGRGEQYF.

Notes on this clonotype: A much larger clone lies one base from this, so it may be a read error. In nucleotides, the CDR3 is TGTGCCAGCAGTTTGTGGCAGGGTAGGAATGAGCAGTACTTC. It encodes CASSLWQGRNEQYF. The chain links TRBV27 to TRBJ2-5, with D tentatively TRBD1 (5 bases). Looked up from germline, CDR1 is MNHEY and CDR2 is SMNVEV (reference sequence). CDR3 length: 14 amino acids. V was pared by 3 bases and J by 11 bases, with 19 bases between.

This clonotype was seen ten or more times. The gene calls are TRBV7-6 and TRBJ1-5, with a tentative D call TRBD1 (6 bases). This CDR3 region has 16 residues. The germline V gene encodes CDR1 SGHVS and CDR2 FNYEAQ. Trimming removed 2 bases at V and 1 base at J, with 12 bases between. Here the CDR3 DNA reads TGTGCCAGCAGCTTACAGGGGCAGGTGAGCAATCAGCCCCAGCATTTT. This gives the protein CASSLQGQVSNQPQHF. The full variable domain, with the rest looked up from reference TRBV7-6 and TRBJ1-5, is GAGVSQSPRYKVTKRGQDVALRCDPISGHVSLYWYRQALGQGPEFLTYFNYEAQQDKSGLPNDRFSAERPEGSISTLTIQRTEQRDSAMYRCASSLQGQVSNQPQHFGDGTRLSIL.

The CDR3 sequence: CASTLRGEVDEQFF. The CDR3 DNA reads TGTGCCAGCACCCTGAGAGGGGAGGTTGATGAGCAGTTCTTC. The rearrangement uses TRBV12-3 or TRBV12-4 and TRBJ2-1, with D maybe TRBD2 (6 bases). Trimming cost V 7 bases and J 8 bases, with 18 bases left between them. The CDR3 runs 14 residues.

This clonotype was counted a single time. V is TRBV7-9 and J is TRBJ2-1; TRBD2 matches 8 bases. The DNA end is more similar to TRBJ2-7, so the J call may be wrong. Germline V gives CDR1 SEHNR, CDR2 FQNEAQ (reference sequence). CDR3 length: 16 residues. This CDR3 is CASSSITGLVNNEQYF. CDR3 coding DNA: TGTGCCAGCAGCTCAATTACGGGACTAGTTAACAATGAGCAGTACTTC.

The chain combines TRBV20-1 with TRBJ2-5; D is unresolved. Germline V CDR1 and CDR2: DFQATT, SNEGSKA (reference sequence). V was clipped by 3 bases and J by 9 bases, with 14 bases between them. The CDR3 is 12 amino acids. The CDR3 region has the DNA TGCAGTGCTAGGCAGATAGATCAGCCCCAGTACTTC. Translated, it gives CSARQIDQPQYF.

The V call is TRBV6-5, the J call TRBJ1-5; D not certain. Germline CDR1 reads MNHEY; CDR2 reads SVGAGI. This CDR3 is built from 15 residues. Trimming removed 6 bases at V and 1 base at J, with 13 bases between. The CDR3 nucleotides read TGTGCCAGCAGACGCCAGAGAGGGAGCAATCAGCCCCAGCATTTT. Protein: CASRRQRGSNQPQHF.

This chain joins TRBV18 and TRBJ2-5; D is possibly TRBD2 (7 bases). Judging by the DNA end, TRBJ2-7 fits better; the J call may be wrong. The CDR3 is 14 residues long. CDR1 is KGHSH, CDR2 LQKENI, per germline. As DNA, the CDR3 is TGTGCCAGCTCCCTTACGGGGGGCAACGACGAGCAGTACTTC. Translation: CASSLTGGNDEQYF.

This chain joins TRBV5-1 and TRBJ1-1; 8 nucleotides agree with TRBD1. Losses at the gene ends were 1 base for V and 1 base for J; bases not matched to a gene: 6. Germline V gene data show CDR1 as SGHRS and CDR2 as YFSETQ. The CDR3 runs 16 residues. The CDR3 DNA reads TGCGCCAGCAGCTTGCAACAGGGGGGGAGGAACACTGAAGCTTTCTTT. As protein: CASSLQQGGRNTEAFF.

V usage is TRBV12-3 or TRBV12-4 and J usage is TRBJ1-4, with unresolved D. This CDR3 comprises 13 residues. The ends were cut back, 4 bases at V and 8 bases at J, with 11 bases in the middle. Here the CDR3 reads CASSSVGQEKLFF. CDR3 DNA: TGTGCCAGCAGTTCTGTGGGCCAGGAAAAACTGTTTTTT.

This clonotype was counted only a few times. The chain combines TRBV12-3 or TRBV12-4 with TRBJ1-2, with 8 bases lining up with TRBD1. J lost 7 bases, V lost 6 bases, and 7 bases had no gene match. The CDR3 is made up of 13 amino acids. The CDR3 DNA reads TGTGCCAGCAGAGGACAGGGTTTGAGTGGCTACACCTTC. Amino acid sequence: CASRGQGLSGYTF.

A note on this clonotype: Sequence at one end of the junction differs from germline and may be a read error. The chain has TRBV20-1 and TRBJ2-1; D is possibly TRBD2 (7 bases). CDR1 DFQATT and CDR2 SNEGSKA come from the germline V gene (reference sequence). The CDR3 is 13 residues long. The DNA of the CDR3 is TGCAATGCTAGAAGGGGGGGGCTCAATGAGCAGTTCTTC. Translation: CNARRGGLNEQFF.

This sequence joins TRBV5-4 and TRBJ1-1; D may be TRBD1 (5 bases). The CDR3 covers 15 residues. CDR1 is SGHNT and CDR2 is YYREEE in the germline V gene (reference sequence). The V and J ends lost 0 bases and 1 base respectively, with 10 bases between them. Here the CDR3 DNA reads TGTGCCAGCAGCTTGGAGGGTGGGGCGAACACTGAAGCTTTCTTT. It specifies CASSLEGGANTEAFF.

This chain uses TRBV11-2 with TRBJ2-5, with 9 bases matching TRBD2. With 5 bases clipped from V and 3 bases from J, the junction kept 19 bases outside the gene matches. Germline CDR1 is SGHAT and CDR2 is FQNNGV. This CDR3 has 19 residues. DNA for the CDR3: TGTGCCAGCAGCAGGATCGAGCGGGGGGTGAATCGAGTGGAAGAGACCCAGTACTTC. It translates to CASSRIERGVNRVEETQYF.

The CDR3 spells CASSLASSGRNEQFF. The CDR3 bases are TGTGCCAGCAGCTTGGCGTCTAGCGGGAGGAATGAGCAGTTCTTC. V usage is TRBV5-6 and J usage is TRBJ2-1; 11 bases are shared with TRBD2. This CDR3 has 15 residues. The V and J ends lost 0 bases and 7 bases, in that order; junction bases with no gene match: 3. The germline CDR1 and CDR2 sequences are SGHDT and YYEEEE. The full variable domain, completed using reference TRBV5-6 and TRBJ2-1, is DAGVTQSPTHLIKTRGQQVTLRCSPKSGHDTVSWYQQALGQGPQFIFQYYEEEERQRGNFPDRFSGHQFPNYSSELNVNALLLGDSALYLCASSLASSGRNEQFFGPGTRLTVL.

This clonotype was observed a handful of times. The rearrangement links TRBV27 to TRBJ1-4, with 8 bases matching TRBD1. V was pared by 4 bases and J by 8 bases, with 9 bases of the junction left unmatched. In germline, CDR1 is MNHEY, CDR2 SMNVEV (reference sequence). This CDR3 has 15 amino acids. The CDR3 protein is CASSSPGQEGEKLFF. CDR3 bases: TGTGCCAGCAGTTCGCCGGGACAGGAAGGGGAAAAACTGTTTTTT.

CDR3 nucleotide sequence: TGTGCCAGCAGTCCAGAGGGGTACTATGGCTACACCTTC. Its protein product is CASSPEGYYGYTF. The chain is built from TRBV12-3 or TRBV12-4 and TRBJ1-2; maybe TRBD1 (5 bases). V dropped 5 bases and J dropped 3 bases, with 10 bases sitting between them. CDR3 size: 13 residues.

The chain employs TRBV6-5 and TRBJ1-2; TRBD1 matches at 7 bases. Germline V gene sequence: CDR1 MNHEY, CDR2 SVGAGI. V lost 5 bases, J lost 6 bases, and 18 bases stayed unmatched. CDR3 size: 17 residues. The CDR3 loop is CASSLHRDRIRVNGYTF. CDR3 DNA sequence: TGTGCCAGCAGTCTACACCGGGACAGAATACGAGTAAATGGCTACACCTTC.

The sample holds many counts of this clonotype. The rearrangement links TRBV6-5 to TRBJ2-5; D is undetermined. V lost 5 bases and J lost 7, with 8 bases in between. Germline lookup yields CDR1 MNHEY and CDR2 SVGAGI. The CDR3 consists of 11 residues. CDR3 in amino acids: CASSPGGTQYF. Here the CDR3 DNA reads TGTGCCAGCAGTCCCGGCGGGACCCAGTACTTC.

This clonotype was detected only a few times. The J gene is TRBJ2-6, the V gene TRBV5-6, with D possibly TRBD1 on 5 matching bases. The CDR3 is made up of 18 amino acids. Looked up from germline, CDR1 is SGHDT and CDR2 is YYEEEE. Between the trimmed V and J ends, which lost 0 bases and 0 bases, there was a span of 13 bases. The CDR3 sequence: CASSLGPRVPSGANVLTF. The CDR3 coding sequence is TGTGCCAGCAGCTTGGGGCCCAGGGTTCCCTCTGGGGCCAACGTCCTGACTTTC. The whole variable domain, remainder taken from reference TRBV5-6 and TRBJ2-6, is DAGVTQSPTHLIKTRGQQVTLRCSPKSGHDTVSWYQQALGQGPQFIFQYYEEEERQRGNFPDRFSGHQFPNYSSELNVNALLLGDSALYLCASSLGPRVPSGANVLTFGAGSRLTVL.

This clonotype has just a few counts. The rearrangement links TRBV28 to TRBJ2-3; the match to TRBD1 covers 8 bases. The CDR3 covers 14 residues. The V segment lost 8 bases and the J segment 1 base; nucleotides outside the gene matches: 5. Germline assignment: CDR1 MDHEN and CDR2 SYDVKM. In DNA form, the CDR3 reads TGTGCCAGCCACAAGACAGGGGGCACAGATACGCAGTATTTT. Translation: CASHKTGGTDTQYF.

This clonotype showed up just a few times. The chain joins TRBV12-3 or TRBV12-4 to TRBJ2-7; 11 positions match TRBD2. The CDR3 runs 17 residues. V dropped 4 bases and J dropped 0; count of bases not matched to a gene: 8. In DNA form, the CDR3 reads TGTGCCAGCAGTTACTCTAGCGGGAGGCATTCCTCCTACGAGCAGTACTTC. This codes for CASSYSSGRHSSYEQYF.

This clonotype was counted only a few times. The chain carries TRBV10-3 and TRBJ1-1, with a tentative D call TRBD1 (5 bases). This CDR3 contains 14 residues. The germline V gene encodes CDR1 ENHRY and CDR2 SYGVKD. The V end lost 4 bases, the J end lost 1 base, and 10 bases lay between the germline ends. The CDR3 DNA reads as TGTGCCATCAGTGGCCTAGGGGAGAACACTGAAGCTTTCTTT. It is translated as CAISGLGENTEAFF.

V gene TRBV10-3 combines with J gene TRBJ1-1; no definite D call. Trimming took 3 bases from V and 3 from J, leaving 11 bases between them. The germline V gene has CDR1 ENHRY and CDR2 SYGVKD. The CDR3 has 14 amino acids. The CDR3 protein is CAISEWGSDTEAFF. In nucleotides, the CDR3 is TGTGCCATCAGTGAATGGGGTAGTGACACTGAAGCTTTCTTT.

This clonotype was seen once. Germline is not matched at one junction end, which may reflect a read error. The chain joins TRBV6-2 or TRBV6-3 to TRBJ2-1, with TRBD2 matching 7 bases. The CDR3 has 15 amino acids. CDR1 is MNHEY and CDR2 is SVGEGT in the germline V gene. This CDR3 reads CAGSQREGSYNEQFF. DNA for the CDR3: TGTGCCGGCAGCCAGCGGGAAGGCTCCTACAATGAGCAGTTCTTC.

The gene calls are TRBV6-5 and TRBJ2-1; D tentatively fits TRBD1 or TRBD2 (5 bases each). The germline gives CDR1 MNHEY, CDR2 SVGAGI. Trimming removed 6 bases from V and 8 bases from J, with 17 bases in between. This CDR3 region has 14 residues. CDR3 coding DNA: TGTGCCAGCAGGAGACTATCCAGGGTTCATGAGCAGTTCTTC. Translating gives CASRRLSRVHEQFF.

V usage is TRBV4-1 and J usage is TRBJ1-5; 11 bases are a match to TRBD1. V lost 0 bases, J lost 7 bases, and 5 bases stayed unmatched. Looked up from germline, CDR1 is MGHRA and CDR2 is YSYEKL. The CDR3 covers 16 residues. The CDR3 DNA reads TGCGCCAGCAGCCAAGACCAGGACAGGGGGCTGCAGCCCCAGCATTTT. This gives the protein CASSQDQDRGLQPQHF.

There are a few counts of this clonotype. The V call is TRBV6-5, the J call TRBJ1-2; 8 bases agree with TRBD1. Germline V gene lookup returns CDR1 MNHEY and CDR2 SVGAGI. V trimming: 7 bases; J trimming: 3 bases; junction bases outside the gene matches: 4. This CDR3 has 13 amino acids. CDR3 nucleotides: TGTGCCAGCAACACAGGGGGTGACTATGGCTACACCTTC. This translates into CASNTGGDYGYTF.